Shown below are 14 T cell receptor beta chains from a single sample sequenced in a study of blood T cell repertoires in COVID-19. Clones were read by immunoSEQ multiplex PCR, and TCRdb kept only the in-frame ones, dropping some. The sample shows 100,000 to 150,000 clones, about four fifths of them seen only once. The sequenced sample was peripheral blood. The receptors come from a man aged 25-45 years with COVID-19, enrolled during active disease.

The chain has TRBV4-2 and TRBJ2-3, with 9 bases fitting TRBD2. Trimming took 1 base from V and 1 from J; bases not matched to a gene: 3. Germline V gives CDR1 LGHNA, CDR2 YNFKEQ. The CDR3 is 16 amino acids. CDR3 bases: TGTGCCAGCAGCCAAGGAGTAGCGGGGGGCACAGATACGCAGTATTTT. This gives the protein CASSQGVAGGTDTQYF.

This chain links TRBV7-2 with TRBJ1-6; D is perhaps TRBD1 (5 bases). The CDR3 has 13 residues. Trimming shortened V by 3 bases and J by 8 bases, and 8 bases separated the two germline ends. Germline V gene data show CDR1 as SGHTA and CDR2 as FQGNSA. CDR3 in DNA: TGTGCCAGCAGCTTGCAGGGCTATTCACCCCTCCACTTT. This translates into CASSLQGYSPLHF.

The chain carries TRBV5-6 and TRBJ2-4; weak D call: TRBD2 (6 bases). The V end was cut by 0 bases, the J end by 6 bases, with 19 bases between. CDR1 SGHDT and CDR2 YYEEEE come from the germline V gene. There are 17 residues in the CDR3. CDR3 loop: CASSLGAGTPSLNIQYF. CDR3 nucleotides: TGTGCCAGCAGCTTGGGGGCGGGGACTCCATCTTTAAACATTCAGTACTTC.

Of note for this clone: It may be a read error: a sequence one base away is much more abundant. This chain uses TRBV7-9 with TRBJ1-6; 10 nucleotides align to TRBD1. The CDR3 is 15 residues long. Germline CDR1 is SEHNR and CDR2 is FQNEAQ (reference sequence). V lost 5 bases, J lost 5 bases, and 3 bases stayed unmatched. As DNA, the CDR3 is TGTGCCAGCAGCCCCGGGACAGGGGATAATTCACCCCTCCACTTT. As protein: CASSPGTGDNSPLHF.

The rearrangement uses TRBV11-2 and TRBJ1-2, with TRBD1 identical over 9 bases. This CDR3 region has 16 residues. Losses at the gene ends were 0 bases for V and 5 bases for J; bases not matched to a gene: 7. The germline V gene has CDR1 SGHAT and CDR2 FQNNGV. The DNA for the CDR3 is TGTGCCAGCAGCTTAGAGATGACAGGGGGGGTTTATGGCTACACCTTC. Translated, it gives CASSLEMTGGVYGYTF. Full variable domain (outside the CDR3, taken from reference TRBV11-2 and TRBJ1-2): EAGVAQSPRYKIIEKRQSVAFWCNPISGHATLYWYQQILGQGPKLLIQFQNNGVVDDSQLPKDRFSAERLKGVDSTLKIQPAKLEDSAVYLCASSLEMTGGVYGYTFGSGTRLTVV.

CDR3 amino acids: CASSVRFQETQYF. In DNA form, the CDR3 reads TGTGCCAGTAGTGTCAGGTTCCAAGAGACCCAGTACTTC. V usage is TRBV19 and J usage is TRBJ2-5; D remains ambiguous. The V end was cut by 5 bases, the J end by 1 base, with 8 bases between. Per the germline V gene, CDR1 is LNHDA and CDR2 is SQIVND (reference sequence). The CDR3 has 13 amino acids.

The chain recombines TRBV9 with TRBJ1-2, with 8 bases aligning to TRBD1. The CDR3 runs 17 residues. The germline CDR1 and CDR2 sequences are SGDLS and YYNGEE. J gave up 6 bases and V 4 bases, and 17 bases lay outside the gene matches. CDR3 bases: TGTGCCAGCAGCTTCAACCAAGACAGGGGCAGAATTAATGGCTACACCTTC. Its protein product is CASSFNQDRGRINGYTF.

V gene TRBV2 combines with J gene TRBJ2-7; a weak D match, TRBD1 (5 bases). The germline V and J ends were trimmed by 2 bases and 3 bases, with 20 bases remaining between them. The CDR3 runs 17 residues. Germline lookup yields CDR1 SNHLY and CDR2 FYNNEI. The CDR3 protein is CASSERGPGRLNYEQYF. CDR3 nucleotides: TGTGCCAGCAGTGAAAGAGGTCCAGGGCGTTTGAACTACGAGCAGTACTTC.

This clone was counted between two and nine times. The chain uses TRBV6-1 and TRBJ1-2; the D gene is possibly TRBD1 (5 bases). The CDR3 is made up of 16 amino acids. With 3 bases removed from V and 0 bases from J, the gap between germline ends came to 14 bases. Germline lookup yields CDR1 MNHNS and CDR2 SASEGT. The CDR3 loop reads CASSDRGGASNYGYTF. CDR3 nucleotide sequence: TGTGCCAGCAGTGATCGGGGCGGGGCGTCTAACTATGGCTACACCTTC.

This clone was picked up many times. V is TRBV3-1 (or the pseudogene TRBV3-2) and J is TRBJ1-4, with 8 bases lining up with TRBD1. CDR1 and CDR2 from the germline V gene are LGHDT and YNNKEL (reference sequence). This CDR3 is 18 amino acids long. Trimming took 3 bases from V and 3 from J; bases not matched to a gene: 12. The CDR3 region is CASSQGATSTGANEKLFF. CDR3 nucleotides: TGTGCCAGCAGCCAGGGGGCGACTTCGACAGGGGCTAATGAAAAACTGTTTTTT.

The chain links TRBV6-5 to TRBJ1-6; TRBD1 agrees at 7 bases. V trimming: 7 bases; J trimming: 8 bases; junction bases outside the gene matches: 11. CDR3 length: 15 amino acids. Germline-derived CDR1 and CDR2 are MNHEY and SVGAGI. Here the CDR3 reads CASTPMTGRHSPLHF. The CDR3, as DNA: TGTGCCAGCACGCCTATGACAGGGAGGCATTCACCCCTCCACTTT.

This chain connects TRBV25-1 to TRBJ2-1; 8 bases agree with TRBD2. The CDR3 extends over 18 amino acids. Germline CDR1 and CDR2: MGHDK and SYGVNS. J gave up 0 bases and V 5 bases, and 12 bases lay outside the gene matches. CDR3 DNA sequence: TGTGCCAGCAGTCCATACCTACTAGCGGAAAGCTCCTACAATGAGCAGTTCTTC. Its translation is CASSPYLLAESSYNEQFF.

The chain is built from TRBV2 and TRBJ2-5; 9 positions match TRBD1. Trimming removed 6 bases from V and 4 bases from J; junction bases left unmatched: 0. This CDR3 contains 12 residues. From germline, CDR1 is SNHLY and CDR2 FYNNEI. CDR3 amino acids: CASRGQGETQYF. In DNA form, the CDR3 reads TGTGCCAGCAGGGGACAGGGAGAGACCCAGTACTTC.

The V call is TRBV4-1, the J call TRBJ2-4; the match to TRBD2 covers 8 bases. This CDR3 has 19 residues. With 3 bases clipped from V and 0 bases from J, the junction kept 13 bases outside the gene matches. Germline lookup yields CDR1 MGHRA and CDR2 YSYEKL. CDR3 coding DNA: TGCGCCAGCAGCCAGGGACCCGTGGGGGGACTAGTAGCCAAAAACATTCAGTACTTC. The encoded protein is CASSQGPVGGLVAKNIQYF.